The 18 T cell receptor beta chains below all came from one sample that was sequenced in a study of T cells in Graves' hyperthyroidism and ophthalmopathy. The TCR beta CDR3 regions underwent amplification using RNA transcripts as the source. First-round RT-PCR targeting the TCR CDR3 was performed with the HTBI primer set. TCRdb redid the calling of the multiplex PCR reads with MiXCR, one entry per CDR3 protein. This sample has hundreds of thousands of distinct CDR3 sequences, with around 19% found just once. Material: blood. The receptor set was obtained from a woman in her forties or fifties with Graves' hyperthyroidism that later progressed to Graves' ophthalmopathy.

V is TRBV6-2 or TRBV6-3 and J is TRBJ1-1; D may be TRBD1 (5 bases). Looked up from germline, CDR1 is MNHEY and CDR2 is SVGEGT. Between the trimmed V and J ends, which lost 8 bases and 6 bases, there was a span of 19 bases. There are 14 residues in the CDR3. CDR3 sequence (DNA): TGTGCCAGCTCACCTCGCGACAGATTCCCTGAAGCTTTCTTT. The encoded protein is CASSPRDRFPEAFF.

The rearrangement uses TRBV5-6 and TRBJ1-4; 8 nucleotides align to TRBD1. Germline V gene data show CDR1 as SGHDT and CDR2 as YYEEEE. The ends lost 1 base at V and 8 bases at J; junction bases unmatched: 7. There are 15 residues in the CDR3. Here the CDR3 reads CASSLLRGLREKLFF. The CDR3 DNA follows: TGTGCCAGCAGCTTGCTCAGGGGGCTACGGGAAAAACTGTTTTTT.

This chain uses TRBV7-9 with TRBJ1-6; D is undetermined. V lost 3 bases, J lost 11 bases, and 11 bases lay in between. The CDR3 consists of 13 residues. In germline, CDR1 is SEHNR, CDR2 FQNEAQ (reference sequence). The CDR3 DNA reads TGTGCCAGCAGCTTGACCCATGGACCACCCCTCCACTTT. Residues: CASSLTHGPPLHF.

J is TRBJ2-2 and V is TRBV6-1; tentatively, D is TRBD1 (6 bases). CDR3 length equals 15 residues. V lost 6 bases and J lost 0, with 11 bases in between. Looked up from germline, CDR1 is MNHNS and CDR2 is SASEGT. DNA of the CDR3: TGTGCCAGCAGGAGACAGGAAGCGAACACCGGGGAGCTGTTTTTT. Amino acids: CASRRQEANTGELFF.

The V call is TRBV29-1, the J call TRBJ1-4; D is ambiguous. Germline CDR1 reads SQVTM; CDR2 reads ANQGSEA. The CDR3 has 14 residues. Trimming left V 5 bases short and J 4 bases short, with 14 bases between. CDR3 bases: TGCAGCGTTACCCCAAGACGGTATAATGAAAAACTGTTTTTT. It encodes CSVTPRRYNEKLFF.

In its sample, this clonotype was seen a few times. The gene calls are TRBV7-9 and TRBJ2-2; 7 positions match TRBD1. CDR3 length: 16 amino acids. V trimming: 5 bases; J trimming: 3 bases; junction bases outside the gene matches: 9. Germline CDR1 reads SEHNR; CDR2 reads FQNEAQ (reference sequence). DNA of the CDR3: TGTGCCAGCAGCCAACCGGCCGGGACAGACACCGGGGAGCTGTTTTTT. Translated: CASSQPAGTDTGELFF.

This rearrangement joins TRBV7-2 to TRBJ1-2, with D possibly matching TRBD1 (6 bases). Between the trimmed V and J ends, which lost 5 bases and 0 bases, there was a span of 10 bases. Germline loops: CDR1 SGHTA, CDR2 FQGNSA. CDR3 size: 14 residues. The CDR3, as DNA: TGTGCCAGCAGCCGGGACACCGCTAACTATGGCTACACCTTC. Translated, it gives CASSRDTANYGYTF.

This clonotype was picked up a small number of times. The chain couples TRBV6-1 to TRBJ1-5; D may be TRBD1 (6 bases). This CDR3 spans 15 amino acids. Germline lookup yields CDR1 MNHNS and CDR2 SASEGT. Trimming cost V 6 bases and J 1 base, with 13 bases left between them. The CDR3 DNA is TGTGCCAGCAGCCCCAGGGGCTCCAGCAATCAGCCCCAGCATTTT. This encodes CASSPRGSSNQPQHF.

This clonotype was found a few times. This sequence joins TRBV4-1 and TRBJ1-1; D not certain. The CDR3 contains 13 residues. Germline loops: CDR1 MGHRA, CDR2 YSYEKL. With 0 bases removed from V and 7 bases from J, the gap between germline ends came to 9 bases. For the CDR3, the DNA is TGCGCCAGCAGCCAAGATGCCCTGGGTGAAGCTTTCTTT. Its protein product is CASSQDALGEAFF.

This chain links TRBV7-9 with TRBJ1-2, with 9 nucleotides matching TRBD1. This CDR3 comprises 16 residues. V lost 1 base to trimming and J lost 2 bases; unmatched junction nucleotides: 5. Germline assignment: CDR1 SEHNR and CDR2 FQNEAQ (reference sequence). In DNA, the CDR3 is TGTGCCAGCAGCTTAGATATACAGGGGGCGAACTATGGCTACACCTTC. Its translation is CASSLDIQGANYGYTF.

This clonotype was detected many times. CDR3 region: CASSHLAYLVGVQYF. DNA for the CDR3: TGTGCCAGCAGCCACCTAGCGTACCTCGTCGGGGTACAGTACTTC. The chain links TRBV3-1 to TRBJ2-5, with TRBD2 as a possible D gene (6 bases). V dropped 3 bases and J dropped 11 bases, with 22 bases sitting between them. This CDR3 spans 15 amino acids. CDR1 and CDR2 (germline): LGHDT, YNNKEL (reference sequence).

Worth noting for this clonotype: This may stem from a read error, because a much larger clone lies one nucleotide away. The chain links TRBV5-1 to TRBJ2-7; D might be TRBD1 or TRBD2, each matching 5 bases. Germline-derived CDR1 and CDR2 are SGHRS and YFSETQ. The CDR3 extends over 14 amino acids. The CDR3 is CAGSVRDLTYEQYF. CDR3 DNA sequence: TGCGCCGGCAGCGTCCGGGACCTAACCTACGAGCAGTACTTC.

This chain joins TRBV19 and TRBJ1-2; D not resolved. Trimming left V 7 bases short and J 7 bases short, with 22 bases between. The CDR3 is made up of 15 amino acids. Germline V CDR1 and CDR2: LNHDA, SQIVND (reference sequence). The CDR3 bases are TGTGCCAGTACCAAAGAGGGAGTGGCAGAGGTTGGCTACACCTTC. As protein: CASTKEGVAEVGYTF.

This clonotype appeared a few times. This CDR3 is CASSDWGANTEAFF. The CDR3 DNA reads as TGCGCCAGCAGTGATTGGGGGGCGAACACTGAAGCTTTCTTT. This chain connects TRBV10-2 to TRBJ1-1, with TRBD1 as a possible D gene (6 bases). Germline loops: CDR1 WSHSY, CDR2 SAAADI. Trimming removed 3 bases at V and 1 base at J, with 9 bases between. The length of the CDR3 is 14 residues.

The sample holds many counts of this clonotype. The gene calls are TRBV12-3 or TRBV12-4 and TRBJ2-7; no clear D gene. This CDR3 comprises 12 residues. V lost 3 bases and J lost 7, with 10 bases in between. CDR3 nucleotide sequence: TGTGCCAGCAGTTTTTCCCCCCGGGAGCAGTACTTC. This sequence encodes CASSFSPREQYF.

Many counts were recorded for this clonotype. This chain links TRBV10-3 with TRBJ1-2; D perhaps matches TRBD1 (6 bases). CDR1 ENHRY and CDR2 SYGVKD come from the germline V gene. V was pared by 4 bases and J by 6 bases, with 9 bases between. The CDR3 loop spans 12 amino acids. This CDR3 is CAISGTANGYTF. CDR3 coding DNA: TGTGCCATCAGTGGGACAGCCAATGGCTACACCTTC.

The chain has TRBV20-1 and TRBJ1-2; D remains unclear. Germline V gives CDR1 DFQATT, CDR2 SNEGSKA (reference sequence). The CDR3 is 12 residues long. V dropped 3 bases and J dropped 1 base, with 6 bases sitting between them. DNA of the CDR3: TGCAGTGCTAGCTCTGTTAACTATGGCTACACCTTC. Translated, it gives CSASSVNYGYTF.

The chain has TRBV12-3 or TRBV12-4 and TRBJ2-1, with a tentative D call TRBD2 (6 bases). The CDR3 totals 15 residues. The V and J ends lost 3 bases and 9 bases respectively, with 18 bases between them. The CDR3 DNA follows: TGTGCCAGCAGTTTCGGACTAATACCCGGCGTTGAGCAGTTCTTC. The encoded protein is CASSFGLIPGVEQFF.